Shown below are 9 T cell receptor beta chains from a single sample sequenced in a study of breast tumors, draining lymph nodes, adjacent tissues. TCRdb re-derived calls from the multiplex PCR reads in MiXCR, one entry per CDR3 protein. The data contain 66,000 or so distinct CDR3 sequences, over 40% of them seen just once; the ten biggest clones take up 8.4%. The sample taken for sequencing was breast tumor tissue. These receptors were collected from a female donor with breast cancer. Some clones in this sample may be carry-over from other donors' samples.

The chain has TRBV6-6 and TRBJ2-5, with 11 bases that match TRBD1. Germline loops: CDR1 MNHNY, CDR2 SVGAGI (reference sequence). The CDR3 is 23 residues long. The ends lost 6 bases at V and 5 bases at J; junction bases unmatched: 32. This chain's CDR3 is CASSYGTGGLNTEARGFYETQYF. The DNA of the CDR3 is TGTGCCAGCAGCTATGGGACAGGGGGACTGAACACTGAAGCGCGTGGGTTTTACGAGACCCAGTACTTC.

Remarks on this clonotype: This may come from a read error, since a much larger clone is one base off. The chain couples TRBV11-2 to TRBJ2-5, with TRBD2 as a possible D gene (6 bases). Trimming took 7 bases from V and 7 from J, leaving 19 bases between them. This CDR3 comprises 14 residues. Germline V lookup: CDR1 SGHAT, CDR2 FQNNGV. In DNA, the CDR3 is TGTGCCAGCACCAAACTCCGCGGGGCGGCGACCCAGTACTTC. This encodes CASTKLRGAATQYF.

CDR3 protein: CASSLLGMEAFF. The CDR3, as DNA: TGCGCCAGCAGCTTGTTAGGGATGGAAGCTTTCTTT. This chain links TRBV5-1 with TRBJ1-1; D is undetermined. The germline V gene has CDR1 SGHRS and CDR2 YFSETQ. V was pared by 1 base and J by 8 bases, with 9 bases between. This CDR3 spans 12 amino acids.

The chain carries TRBV11-3 and TRBJ2-7, with TRBD1 matching over 8 bases. This CDR3 has 14 residues. Per germline, CDR1 SGHNT and CDR2 YENEEA. The junction had 15 bases not matched to a gene; V was cut back by 9 bases and J by 8 bases. CDR3 nucleotide sequence: TGTGCCAGTAACGGGGGACAGGACCCCGGGAAGCAGTACTTC. It yields the protein CASNGGQDPGKQYF.

This chain connects TRBV20-1 to TRBJ2-7, with 10 bases fitting TRBD1. CDR1 and CDR2 from the germline V gene are DFQATT and SNEGSKA (reference sequence). CDR3 size: 13 residues. Trimming removed 8 bases from V and 3 bases from J; junction bases left unmatched: 7. The CDR3 reads CSYTGTGDYEQYF. CDR3 sequence (DNA): TGCAGTTATACCGGGACAGGGGACTACGAGCAGTACTTC.

As concerns this clonotype: Just one base apart from a much larger clone, this may be a read error. The rearrangement links TRBV19 to TRBJ2-1; 14 bases are a match to TRBD2. CDR3 size: 18 residues. The germline gives CDR1 LNHDA, CDR2 SQIVND (reference sequence). The CDR3 protein is CASSIDPSGTSGRNEPFF. The CDR3 nucleotides are TGTGCCAGTAGTATAGACCCTAGCGGGACTAGCGGGAGAAATGAGCCGTTCTTC. Full variable domain (rest looked up from reference TRBV19 and TRBJ2-1): DGGITQSPKYLFRKEGQNVTLSCEQNLNHDAMYWYRQDPGQGLRLIYYSQIVNDFQKGDIAEGYSVSREKKESFPLTVTSAQKNPTAFYLCASSIDPSGTSGRNEPFFGPGTRLTVL.

V usage is TRBV2 and J usage is TRBJ1-3; no reliable D call. This CDR3 has 12 residues. Trimming took 4 bases from V and 6 from J, leaving 7 bases between them. Germline V lookup: CDR1 SNHLY, CDR2 FYNNEI. CDR3 nucleotides: TGTGCCAGCAGTGTAACGGAAAACACCATATATTTT. This sequence encodes CASSVTENTIYF.

This clonotype was detected ten times or more. The chain carries TRBV7-9 and TRBJ1-5; D is ambiguous. Germline V gives CDR1 SEHNR, CDR2 FQNEAQ (reference sequence). The V end was cut by 1 base, the J end by 3 bases, with 7 bases between. The CDR3 totals 14 residues. The CDR3 DNA follows: TGTGCCAGCAGCTTAGAAGCTCACAATCAGCCCCAGCATTTT. The encoded protein is CASSLEAHNQPQHF.

This chain uses TRBV30 with TRBJ2-3; 11 nucleotides agree with TRBD1. The J segment lost 6 bases and the V segment lost 2 bases, leaving 7 bases of the junction unmatched. In germline, CDR1 is GTSNPN, CDR2 SVGIG (reference sequence). The CDR3 consists of 15 residues. The CDR3 loop is CAWSRGTGGLDTQYF. The CDR3 DNA reads TGTGCCTGGAGTCGGGGGACAGGGGGGTTGGATACGCAGTATTTT.